This T cell receptor (beta chain) was retrieved from a study of blood T cell repertoires in COVID-19. On the study more broadly: Whether acute or convalescent, the COVID-19 samples came from the United States, Italy and Spain. From T cells, B-cell-depleted T cells, or PBMCs came the material, which was cDNA or gDNA.

The germline gives CDR1 LNHDA, CDR2 SQIVND (reference sequence). This CDR3 has 14 residues. V trimming: 1 base; J trimming: 5 bases; junction bases outside the gene matches: 4. How the authors handled the data: It was from reference gene primer amplification that nucleated cell counts were estimated. Repertoires were generated with immunoSEQ multiplex PCR, while TCRdb's copy carries only in-frame clones and drops some. V, J and clone size reflect that table, while D and trimming were determined from the DNA. The profile shows roughly 120,000 clones, around 81% of them singletons. The sequenced material came from peripheral blood. The clonotype originates from a man between 70 and 80 years old with acute or convalescent COVID-19. V gene TRBV19 combines with J gene TRBJ2-5, with 7 bases fitting TRBD2. CDR3 coding DNA: TGTGCCAGTAGTATAGTGGGAGGGTTGGAGACCCAGTACTTC. Its translation: CASSIVGGLETQYF.